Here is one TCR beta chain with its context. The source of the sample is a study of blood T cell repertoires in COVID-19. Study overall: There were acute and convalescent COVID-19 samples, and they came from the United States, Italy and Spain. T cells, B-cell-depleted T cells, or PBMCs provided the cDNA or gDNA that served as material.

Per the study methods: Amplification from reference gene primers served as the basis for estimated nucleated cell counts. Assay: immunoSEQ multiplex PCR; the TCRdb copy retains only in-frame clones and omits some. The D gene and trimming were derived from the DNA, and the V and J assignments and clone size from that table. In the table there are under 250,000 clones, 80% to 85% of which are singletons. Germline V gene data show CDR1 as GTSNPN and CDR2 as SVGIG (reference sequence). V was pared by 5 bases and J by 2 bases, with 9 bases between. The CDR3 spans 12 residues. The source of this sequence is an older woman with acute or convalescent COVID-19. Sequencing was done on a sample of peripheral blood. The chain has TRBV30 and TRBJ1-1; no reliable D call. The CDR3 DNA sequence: TGTGCCTGGGAGAGATTAAACACTGAAGCTTTCTTT. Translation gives CAWERLNTEAFF.